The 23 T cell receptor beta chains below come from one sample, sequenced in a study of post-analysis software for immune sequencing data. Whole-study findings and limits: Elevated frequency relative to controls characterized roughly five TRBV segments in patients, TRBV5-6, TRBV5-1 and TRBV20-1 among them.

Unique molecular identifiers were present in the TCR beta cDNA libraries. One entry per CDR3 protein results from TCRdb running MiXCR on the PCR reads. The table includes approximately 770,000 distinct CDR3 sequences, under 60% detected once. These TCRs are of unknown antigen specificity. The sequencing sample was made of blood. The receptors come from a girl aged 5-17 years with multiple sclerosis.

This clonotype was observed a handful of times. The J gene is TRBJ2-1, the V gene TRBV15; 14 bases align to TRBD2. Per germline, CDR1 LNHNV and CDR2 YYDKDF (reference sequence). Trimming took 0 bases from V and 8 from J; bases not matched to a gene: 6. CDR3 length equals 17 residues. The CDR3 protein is CATSRDLGTSGSDEQFF. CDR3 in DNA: TGTGCCACCAGCAGAGATCTAGGGACTAGCGGGAGCGATGAGCAGTTCTTC.

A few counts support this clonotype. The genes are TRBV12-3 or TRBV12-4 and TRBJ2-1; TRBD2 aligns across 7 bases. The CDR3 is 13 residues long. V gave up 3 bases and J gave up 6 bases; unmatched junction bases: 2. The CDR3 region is CASSFSSGNEQFF. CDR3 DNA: TGTGCCAGCAGTTTTTCTAGCGGCAATGAGCAGTTCTTC.

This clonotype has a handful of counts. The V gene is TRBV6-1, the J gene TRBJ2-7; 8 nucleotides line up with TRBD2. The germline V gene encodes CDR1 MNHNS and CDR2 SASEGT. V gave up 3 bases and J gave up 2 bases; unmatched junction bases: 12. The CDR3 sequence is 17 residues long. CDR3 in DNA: TGTGCCAGCAGTGATGCTATTCCCCAGCGGGGGACCTACGAGCAGTACTTC. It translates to CASSDAIPQRGTYEQYF.

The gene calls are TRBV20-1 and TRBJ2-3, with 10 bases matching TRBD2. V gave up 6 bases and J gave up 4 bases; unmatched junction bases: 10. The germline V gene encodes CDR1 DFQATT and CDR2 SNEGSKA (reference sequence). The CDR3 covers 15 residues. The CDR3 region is CSARTLAGVPDTQYF. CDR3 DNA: TGCAGTGCCAGAACCCTAGCGGGAGTTCCAGATACGCAGTATTTT.

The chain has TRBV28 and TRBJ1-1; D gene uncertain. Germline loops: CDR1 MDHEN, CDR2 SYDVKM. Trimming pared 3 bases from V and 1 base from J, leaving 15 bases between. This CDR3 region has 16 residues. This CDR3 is CASSFPLGRKNTEAFF. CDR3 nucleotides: TGTGCCAGCAGTTTCCCGTTAGGACGGAAGAACACTGAAGCTTTCTTT.

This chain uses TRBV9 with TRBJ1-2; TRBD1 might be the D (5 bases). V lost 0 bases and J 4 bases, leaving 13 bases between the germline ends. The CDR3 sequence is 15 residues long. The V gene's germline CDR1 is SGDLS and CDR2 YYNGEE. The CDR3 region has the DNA TGTGCCAGCAGCGTAGGGGCTCCGGGGGTCTATGGCTACACCTTC. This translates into CASSVGAPGVYGYTF.

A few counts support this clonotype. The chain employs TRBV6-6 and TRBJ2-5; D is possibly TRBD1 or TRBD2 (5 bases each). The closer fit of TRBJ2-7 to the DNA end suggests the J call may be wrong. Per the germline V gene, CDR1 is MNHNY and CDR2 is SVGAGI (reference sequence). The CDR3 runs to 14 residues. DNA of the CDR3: TGTGCCAGCAGTTACTCGGGGGTGGCGGACGAGCAGTACTTC. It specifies CASSYSGVADEQYF.

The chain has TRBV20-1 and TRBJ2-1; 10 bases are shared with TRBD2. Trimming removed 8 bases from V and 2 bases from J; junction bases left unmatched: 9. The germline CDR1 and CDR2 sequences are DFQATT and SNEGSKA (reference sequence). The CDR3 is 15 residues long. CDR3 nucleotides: TGCAGTACATCCCCCGGGACTAGCGCCTACAATGAGCAGTTCTTC. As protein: CSTSPGTSAYNEQFF.

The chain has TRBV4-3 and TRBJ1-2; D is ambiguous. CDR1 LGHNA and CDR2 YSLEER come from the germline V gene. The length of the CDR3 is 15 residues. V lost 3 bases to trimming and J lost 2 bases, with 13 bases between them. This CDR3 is CASSQGRTLNYGYTF. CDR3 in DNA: TGCGCCAGCAGCCAGGGCAGGACCCTAAACTATGGCTACACCTTC.

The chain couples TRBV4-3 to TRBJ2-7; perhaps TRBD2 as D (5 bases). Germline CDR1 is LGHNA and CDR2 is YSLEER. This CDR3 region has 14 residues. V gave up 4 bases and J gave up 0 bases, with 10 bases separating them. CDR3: CASSRQRSSYEQYF. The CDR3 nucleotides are TGCGCCAGCAGCCGGCAGCGGTCCTCCTACGAGCAGTACTTC.

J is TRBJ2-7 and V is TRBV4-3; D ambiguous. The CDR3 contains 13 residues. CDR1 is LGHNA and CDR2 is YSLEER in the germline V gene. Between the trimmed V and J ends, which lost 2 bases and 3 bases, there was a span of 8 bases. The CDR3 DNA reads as TGCGCCAGCAGCCAATTAACTAACTACGAGCAGTACTTC. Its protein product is CASSQLTNYEQYF.

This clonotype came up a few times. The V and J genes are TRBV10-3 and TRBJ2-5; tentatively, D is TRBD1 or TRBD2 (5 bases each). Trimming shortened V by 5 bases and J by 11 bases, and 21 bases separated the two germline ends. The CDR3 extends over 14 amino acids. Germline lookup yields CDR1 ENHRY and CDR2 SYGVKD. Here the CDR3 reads CAISFAGTFREQYF. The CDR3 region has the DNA TGTGCCATCAGTTTTGCCGGGACCTTCAGGGAGCAGTACTTC.

The CDR3 DNA reads TGCAGCGTCGCAGCCGGACAGTCATACGAGCAGTACTTC. Amino acid sequence: CSVAAGQSYEQYF. The chain joins TRBV29-1 to TRBJ2-7, with D tentatively TRBD1 (6 bases). V lost 6 bases and J 4 bases, leaving 16 bases between the germline ends. The CDR3 has 13 amino acids. The germline V gene has CDR1 SQVTM and CDR2 ANQGSEA.

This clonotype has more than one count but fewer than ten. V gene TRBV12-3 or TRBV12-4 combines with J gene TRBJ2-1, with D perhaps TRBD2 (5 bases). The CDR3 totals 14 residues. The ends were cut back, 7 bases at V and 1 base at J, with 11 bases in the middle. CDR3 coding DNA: TGTGCCAGCAATGACTACAAGTCCTACAATGAGCAGTTCTTC. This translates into CASNDYKSYNEQFF.

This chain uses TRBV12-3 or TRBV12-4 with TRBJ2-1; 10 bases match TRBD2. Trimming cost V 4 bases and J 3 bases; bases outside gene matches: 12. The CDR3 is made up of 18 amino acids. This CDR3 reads CASSSLRGLATHYNEQFF. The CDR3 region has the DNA TGTGCCAGCAGTTCATTAAGGGGACTAGCGACTCACTACAATGAGCAGTTCTTC.

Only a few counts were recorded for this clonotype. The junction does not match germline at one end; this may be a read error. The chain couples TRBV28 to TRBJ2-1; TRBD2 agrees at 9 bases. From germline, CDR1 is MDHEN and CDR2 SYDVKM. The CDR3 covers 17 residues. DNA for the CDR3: TGTGCCGGCAGTTTCCGACTAGCGGCTAGCTCCTACAATGAGCAGTTCTTC. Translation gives CAGSFRLAASSYNEQFF. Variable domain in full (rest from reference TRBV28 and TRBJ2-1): DVKVTQSSRYLVKRTGEKVFLECVQDMDHENMFWYRQDPGLGLRLIYFSYDVKMKEKGDIPEGYSVSREKKERFSLILESASTNQTSMYLCAGSFRLAASSYNEQFFGPGTRLTVL.

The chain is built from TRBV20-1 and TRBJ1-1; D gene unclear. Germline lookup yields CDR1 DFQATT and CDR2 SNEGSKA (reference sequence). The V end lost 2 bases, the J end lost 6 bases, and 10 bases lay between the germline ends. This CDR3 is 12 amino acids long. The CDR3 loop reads CSARWAGAEAFF. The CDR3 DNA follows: TGCAGTGCTAGATGGGCTGGCGCTGAAGCTTTCTTT.

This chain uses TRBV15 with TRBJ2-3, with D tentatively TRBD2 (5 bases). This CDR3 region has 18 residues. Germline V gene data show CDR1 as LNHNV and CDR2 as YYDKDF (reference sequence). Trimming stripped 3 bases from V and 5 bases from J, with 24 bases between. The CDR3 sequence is CATSSLPFAGVGLDTQYF. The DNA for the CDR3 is TGTGCCACCAGCAGCCTACCATTTGCGGGTGTAGGTTTAGATACGCAGTATTTT.

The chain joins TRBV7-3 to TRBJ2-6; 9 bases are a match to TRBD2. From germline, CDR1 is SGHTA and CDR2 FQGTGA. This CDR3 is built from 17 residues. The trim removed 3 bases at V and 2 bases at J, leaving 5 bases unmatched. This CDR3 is CASSLSSGSAGANVLTF. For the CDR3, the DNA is TGTGCCAGCAGCTTGAGTAGCGGGAGTGCTGGGGCCAACGTCCTGACTTTC.

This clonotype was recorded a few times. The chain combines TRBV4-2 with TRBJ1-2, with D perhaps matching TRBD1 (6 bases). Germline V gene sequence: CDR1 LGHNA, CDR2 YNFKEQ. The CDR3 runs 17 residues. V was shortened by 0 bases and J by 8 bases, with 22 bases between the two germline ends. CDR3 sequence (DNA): TGTGCCAGCAGCCAAGAAGGGGGGCCAGCTACTCTGAGGGGCTACACCTTC. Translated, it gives CASSQEGGPATLRGYTF.

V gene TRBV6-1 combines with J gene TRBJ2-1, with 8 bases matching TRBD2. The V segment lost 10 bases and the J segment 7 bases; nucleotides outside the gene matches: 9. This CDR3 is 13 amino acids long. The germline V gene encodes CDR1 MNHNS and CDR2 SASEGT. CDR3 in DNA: TGTGCCACCAGAGCGGGAGCTTGGAATGAGCAGTTCTTC. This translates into CATRAGAWNEQFF.

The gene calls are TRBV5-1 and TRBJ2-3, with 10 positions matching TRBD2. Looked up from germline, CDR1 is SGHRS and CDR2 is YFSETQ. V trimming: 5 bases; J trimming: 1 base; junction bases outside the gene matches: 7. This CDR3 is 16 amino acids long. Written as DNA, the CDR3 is TGCGCCAGCAGGCTAGCGGGAGTGGGAGGCACAGATACGCAGTATTTT. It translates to CASRLAGVGGTDTQYF.

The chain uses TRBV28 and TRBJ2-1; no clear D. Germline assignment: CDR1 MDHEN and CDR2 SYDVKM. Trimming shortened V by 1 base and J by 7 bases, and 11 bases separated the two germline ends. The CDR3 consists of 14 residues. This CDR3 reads CASSLYTAQNEQFF. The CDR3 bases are TGTGCCAGCAGTTTATACACAGCACAAAATGAGCAGTTCTTC.